The TCR beta chain described here comes from a study of blood T cells in healthy people across ages. Study results and caveats: From one million sequenced T cells, diversity estimates were lower bounds.

The donors, all healthy, were Caucasians living in Russia, aged about 6 to 100. PCR was performed a second time for about 7 to 12 cycles using a sample-barcoded 5' primer and a J-beta primer mix. The template-switch adaptor was a 5' adaptor with 12 random nucleotides. It tagged each cDNA molecule. TCRdb ran MiXCR on the 5' RACE reads and lists one entry per CDR3 protein. The sample comprises 1.2 million to 1.5 million distinct CDR3 sequences, 42% of which are singletons, and roughly 7.9% rests with the top ten. CDR1 is SGHTA and CDR2 is FQGTGA in the germline V gene. The CDR3 covers 15 residues. V lost 5 bases to trimming and J lost 3 bases, with 11 bases between them. A few counts support this clonotype. The antigen remains undetermined.

The sequence was collected from a young woman in good health. This chain links TRBV7-3 with TRBJ1-6; D gene ambiguous. The source material was blood. The CDR3 sequence is CASSLAGDYNSPLHF. The CDR3 coding sequence is TGTGCCAGCAGCCTCGCCGGGGACTATAATTCACCCCTCCACTTT.